This TCR beta chain was captured by sequencing in a study of a mutant IDH1 vaccine in newly diagnosed glioma. Time point in this sample: week 11, during vaccination. Each vaccine dose was 300 ug of mutant IDH1 20-mer peptide, with topical imiquimod. Clones were sequenced by immunoSEQ multiplex PCR, and TCRdb holds only the in-frame ones, with some missing. The sample comprises some 54,000 clones, over 75% of which are singletons, and more than 2% rests with the top ten. In regard to this clone: The antigen is undetermined.

This CDR3 spans 14 amino acids. With 5 bases removed from V and 1 base from J, the gap between germline ends came to 9 bases. Per germline, CDR1 SGHVS and CDR2 FQNEAQ. The specimen was PBMCs, collected from a glioma patient whose treatment included an IDH1 peptide vaccine. The receptor comes from a man in his forties or fifties with glioma. The V and J genes are TRBV7-8 and TRBJ1-5, with D possibly matching TRBD1 (5 bases). The CDR3 sequence: CASSPRVSNQPQHF. The DNA for the CDR3 is TGTGCCAGCAGCCCCAGGGTCAGCAATCAGCCCCAGCATTTT. The full variable domain, with the rest looked up from reference TRBV7-8 and TRBJ1-5, is GAGVSQSPRYKVAKRGQDVALRCDPISGHVSLFWYQQALGQGPEFLTYFQNEAQLDKSGLPSDRFFAERPEGSVSTLKIQRTQQEDSAVYLCASSPRVSNQPQHFGDGTRLSIL.